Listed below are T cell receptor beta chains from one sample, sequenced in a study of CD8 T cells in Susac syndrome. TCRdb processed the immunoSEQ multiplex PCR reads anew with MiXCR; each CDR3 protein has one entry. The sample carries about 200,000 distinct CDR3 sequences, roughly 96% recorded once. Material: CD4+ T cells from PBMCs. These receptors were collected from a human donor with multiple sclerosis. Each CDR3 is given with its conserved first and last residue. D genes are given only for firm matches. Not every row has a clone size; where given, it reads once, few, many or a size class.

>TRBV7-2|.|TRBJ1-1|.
TGTGCCAGCAGCTTACGATGGGTCGCTGAAGCTTTCTTT
CASSLRWVAEAFF
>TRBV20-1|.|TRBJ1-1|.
TGCAGTCGCCAGGACGGAGCCGGGAACACTGAAGCTTTCTTT
CSRQDGAGNTEAFF
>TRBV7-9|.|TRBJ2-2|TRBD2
TGTGCCAGCAGCTTAGAGCGGGGGTTCACCGGGGAGCTGTTTTTT
CASSLERGFTGELFF
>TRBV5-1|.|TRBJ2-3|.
TGCGCCAGCAGCTTGGGGACCAGGGACACAGATACGCAGTATTTT
CASSLGTRDTDTQYF
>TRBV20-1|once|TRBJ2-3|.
TGCAGTGCTTTAGGGCGGAGTCGCACAGATACGCAGTATTTT
CSALGRSRTDTQYF
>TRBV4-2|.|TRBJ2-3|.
TGTGCCAGCACCCCGGGGCGACACACAGATACGCAGTATTTT
CASTPGRHTDTQYF
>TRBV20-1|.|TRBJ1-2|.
TGCAGTGCCAGCCGTGGGGGTTGGGGTGGCTACACCTTC
CSASRGGWGGYTF
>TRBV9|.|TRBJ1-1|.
TGTGCCAGCGGGTGGGCGGACAACACTGAAGCTTTCTTT
CASGWADNTEAFF
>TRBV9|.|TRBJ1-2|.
TGTGCCAGCAGCTCCGTACCTGGACAGCCCTATGGCTACACCTTC
CASSSVPGQPYGYTF
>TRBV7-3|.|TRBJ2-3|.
TGTGCCAGCAGCCCGGGGTCGGCTAGCACAGATACGCAGTATTTT
CASSPGSASTDTQYF
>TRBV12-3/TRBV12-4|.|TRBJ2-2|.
TGTGCCAGCAGTTTCTGGCAGACGAACACCGGGGAGCTGTTTTTT
CASSFWQTNTGELFF
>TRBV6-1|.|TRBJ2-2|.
TGTGCCAGCACCCTTCGGGGATCGGGCACCGGGGAGCTGTTTTTT
CASTLRGSGTGELFF
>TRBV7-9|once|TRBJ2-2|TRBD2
TGTGCCAGCAGCCTCGGACTAGCGGAGAACACCGGGGAGCTGTTTTTT
CASSLGLAENTGELFF
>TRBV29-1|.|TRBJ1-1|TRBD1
TGCAGCGTGGAGGGACAGGGGGCGAGTTCTCCCTACCTGAACACTGAAGCTTTCTTT
CSVEGQGASSPYLNTEAFF
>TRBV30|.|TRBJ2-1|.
TGTGCCTGGAGTGTAGGGGGTACCACCTACAATGAGCAGTTCTTC
CAWSVGGTTYNEQFF
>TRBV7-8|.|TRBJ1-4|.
TGTGCCAGCAGCTTAGGGAGGACCCCGAGAGAAAAACTGTTTTTT
CASSLGRTPREKLFF
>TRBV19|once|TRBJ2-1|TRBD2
TGTGCCAGTAGATTATCAGCGGGAGGGCCCCTCTCCAATGAGCAGTTCTTC
CASRLSAGGPLSNEQFF
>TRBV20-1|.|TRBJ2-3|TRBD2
TGCAGTGCTAGAGAGGCTAGCGGGCCGTCGACGCAGTATTTT
CSAREASGPSTQYF
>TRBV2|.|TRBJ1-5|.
TGTGCCAGCAGTGAAGGTGGTTTGAGCCGGGATTTT
CASSEGGLSRDF
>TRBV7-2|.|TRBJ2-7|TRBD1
TGTGCCAGCAGCTTTAACCCGGGACAGGGGTCCTACGAGCAGTACTTC
CASSFNPGQGSYEQYF
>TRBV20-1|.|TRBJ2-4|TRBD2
TGCAGTGCTAGATTGGGGGTCGGTGTAGCGGGGTCCAAAAACATTCAGTACTTC
CSARLGVGVAGSKNIQYF
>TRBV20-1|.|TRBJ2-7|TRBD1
TGCAGTGCTAGAGGGGTAGGGGGCAAATACGAGCAGTACTTC
CSARGVGGKYEQYF
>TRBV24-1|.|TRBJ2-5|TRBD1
TGTGCCACCAGTGATCCATCAGGGGGTGGACAAGAGACCCAGTACTTC
CATSDPSGGGQETQYF
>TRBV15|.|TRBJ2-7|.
TGTGCCACCAGCAGAGATCTTTGGAGCGAGCAGTACTTC
CATSRDLWSEQYF
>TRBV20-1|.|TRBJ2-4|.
TGCAGTGCTAGAGATTTCGGGGGGCTAGCCAAAAACATTCAGTACTTC
CSARDFGGLAKNIQYF
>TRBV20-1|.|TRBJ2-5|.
TGCAGTGCTAGAGAGGACGGGACACAAGAGACCCAGTACTTC
CSAREDGTQETQYF
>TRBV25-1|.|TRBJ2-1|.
TGTGCCAGCAGTGAAGGCAGGGGTGACTACAATGAGCAGTTCTTC
CASSEGRGDYNEQFF
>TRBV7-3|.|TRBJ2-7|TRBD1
TGTGCCAGCAGCTTGGGAACCGGGACAGGGGTGGACGAGCAGTACTTC
CASSLGTGTGVDEQYF
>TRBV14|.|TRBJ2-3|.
TGTGCCAGCAGCCACGCCCGTTTTCTAGCGCGCAGCACAGATACGCAGTATTTT
CASSHARFLARSTDTQYF
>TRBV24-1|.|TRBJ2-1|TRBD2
TGTGCCACCAGTGAGCGGGGACTAAACTACAATGAGCAGTTCTTC
CATSERGLNYNEQFF
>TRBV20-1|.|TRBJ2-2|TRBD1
TGCAGTGCCCAGGGGGACAGGGGTCACGGGGAGCTGTTTTTT
CSAQGDRGHGELFF
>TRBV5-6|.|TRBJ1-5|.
TGTGCCAGCAGCGCGGGGGTTATCCAGCCCCAGCATTTT
CASSAGVIQPQHF
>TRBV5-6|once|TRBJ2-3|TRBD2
TGTGCCAGCAGCGGACGGACTAGACGCACAGATACGCAGTATTTT
CASSGRTRRTDTQYF
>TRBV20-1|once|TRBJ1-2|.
TGCAGTGCGCCCTCGAGGGGCAGCCCTGGCTACACCTTC
CSAPSRGSPGYTF
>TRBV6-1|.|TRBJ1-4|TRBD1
TGTGCCACCGGAATGACGGGACAGTCTGATGAAAAACTGTTTTTT
CATGMTGQSDEKLFF
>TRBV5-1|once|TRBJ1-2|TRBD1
TGCGCCAGCGGCCCGGGACAGGGCCTTCATGGCTACACCTTC
CASGPGQGLHGYTF
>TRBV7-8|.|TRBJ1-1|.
TGTGCCAGCAGCTACCAGGGCGGTGAAGCTTTCTTT
CASSYQGGEAFF
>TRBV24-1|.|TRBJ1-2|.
TGTGCCACCAGTGACGGCGAGGGAGGAGGTAACTATGGCTACACCTTC
CATSDGEGGGNYGYTF
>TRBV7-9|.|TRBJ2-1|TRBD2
TGTGCCAGCAGCACTAGCGGGAGTTTATCGAATGAGCAGTTCTTC
CASSTSGSLSNEQFF
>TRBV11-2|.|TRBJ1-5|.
TGTGCCAGCAGCTTAGGAGGGGTTCCTCATCAGCCCCAGCATTTT
CASSLGGVPHQPQHF
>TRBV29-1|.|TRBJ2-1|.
TGCAGCGTCCGGGTTACAGGGTCGAATGAGCAGTTCTTC
CSVRVTGSNEQFF
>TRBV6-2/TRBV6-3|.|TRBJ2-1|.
TGTGCCAGCAGCCATCGGGACGCGGAGCAGTTCTTC
CASSHRDAEQFF
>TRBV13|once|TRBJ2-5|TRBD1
TGTGCCAGCAGCTCACAGACGATTCTCCGGGACAGGGATCAAGAGACCCAGTACTTC
CASSSQTILRDRDQETQYF
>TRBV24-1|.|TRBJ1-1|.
TGTGCCACCAGCGAGGGTAGAGGCGGGGCTGAAGCTTTCTTT
CATSEGRGGAEAFF
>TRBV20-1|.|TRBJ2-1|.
TGCAGTGCTACAGACAGGAGCTCCTACAATGAGCAGTTCTTC
CSATDRSSYNEQFF